These T cell receptor beta chains were read from a single sample in a study of T-cell reconstitution after alpha-beta-depleted transplantation in children. TCRdb passed the PCR reads through MiXCR, listing each CDR3 protein once. The sample lists about 510,000 distinct CDR3 sequences; 10% to 12% were seen once. The sample was PBMCs, mostly from graft donor cells, taken 180 days after TCRalphabeta/CD19-depleted stem cell transplant. The receptors derive from a female patient between 2 and 10 years old who had a stem cell transplant for aplastic anemia, so the T cells may come from the graft donor. Each CDR3 is given with its conserved first and last residue. The order of the fields is D gene, CDR3 length, clone size, V gene, J gene, CDR3 DNA, CDR3 protein. D genes are given only for firm matches. Size is omitted from some rows. Given values are once, few, many or a class for expanded clones.

d_gene: TRBD1; len: 16; abundance: few; v_gene: TRBV7-2; j_gene: TRBJ1-1; CDR3nt: TGTGCCAGCAGCATTCGGACAGGGCGTCTCAACACTGAAGCTTTCTTT; CDR3aa: CASSIRTGRLNTEAFF
d_gene: TRBD2; len: 15; abundance: NA; v_gene: TRBV7-2; j_gene: TRBJ2-7; CDR3nt: TGTGCCAGCAGCTTAGTCGGGAGGCCACTCTACGAGCAGTACTTC; CDR3aa: CASSLVGRPLYEQYF
d_gene: NA; len: 12; abundance: NA; v_gene: TRBV7-9; j_gene: TRBJ2-7; CDR3nt: TGTGCCAGCAGCTTAGGGTCTGCCGAGCAGTACTTC; CDR3aa: CASSLGSAEQYF
d_gene: TRBD2; len: 16; abundance: many; v_gene: TRBV5-6; j_gene: TRBJ2-5; CDR3nt: TGTGCCAGCAGCTTGTGGTTCGGGCGGGAGGTGGAGACCCAGTACTTC; CDR3aa: CASSLWFGREVETQYF
d_gene: NA; len: 16; abundance: NA; v_gene: TRBV27; j_gene: TRBJ2-2; CDR3nt: TGTGCCAGCAGTCCGAACCCGTTCGACACGAACGGGGAGCTGTTTTTT; CDR3aa: CASSPNPFDTNGELFF
d_gene: NA; len: 13; abundance: NA; v_gene: TRBV20-1; j_gene: TRBJ1-2; CDR3nt: TGCAGTGCTAGAGCAGGGGTGGGCTATGGCTACACCTTC; CDR3aa: CSARAGVGYGYTF
d_gene: NA; len: 12; abundance: once; v_gene: TRBV28; j_gene: TRBJ1-5; CDR3nt: TGTGCCAGCAGCCCCTGGATCCAGCCCCAGCATTTT; CDR3aa: CASSPWIQPQHF
d_gene: NA; len: 17; abundance: few; v_gene: TRBV19; j_gene: TRBJ2-2; CDR3nt: TGTGCCAGTAGTATTATCGTTAGGGCCCTAGGCACCGGGGAGCTGTTTTTT; CDR3aa: CASSIIVRALGTGELFF
d_gene: NA; len: 12; abundance: NA; v_gene: TRBV18; j_gene: TRBJ2-1; CDR3nt: TGTGCCAGCTCACGTCCCTCCACTGAGCAGTTCTTC; CDR3aa: CASSRPSTEQFF
d_gene: TRBD1; len: 14; abundance: few; v_gene: TRBV7-8; j_gene: TRBJ1-1; CDR3nt: TGTGCCAGCAGCTCCGACAGGGCAGGGGCTGAAGCTTTCTTT; CDR3aa: CASSSDRAGAEAFF
d_gene: TRBD2; len: 16; abundance: NA; v_gene: TRBV7-2; j_gene: TRBJ2-3; CDR3nt: TGTGCCAGCAGCTTAGAACTAGCGGGAGGTACAGATACGCAGTATTTT; CDR3aa: CASSLELAGGTDTQYF
d_gene: TRBD2; len: 17; abundance: NA; v_gene: TRBV7-2; j_gene: TRBJ2-3; CDR3nt: TGTGCCAGCAGCTTAGCCGTGGGACTAGCGATCCCAGATACGCAGTATTTT; CDR3aa: CASSLAVGLAIPDTQYF
d_gene: NA; len: 14; abundance: many; v_gene: TRBV5-1; j_gene: TRBJ2-3; CDR3nt: TGCGCCAGCAGCTTAGAACCAGGCACAGATACGCAGTATTTT; CDR3aa: CASSLEPGTDTQYF
d_gene: TRBD2; len: 14; abundance: NA; v_gene: TRBV3-1; j_gene: TRBJ2-1; CDR3nt: TGTGCCAGCAGCAGGACTAGCAACTACAATGAGCAGTTCTTC; CDR3aa: CASSRTSNYNEQFF
d_gene: TRBD1; len: 15; abundance: NA; v_gene: TRBV5-1; j_gene: TRBJ2-1; CDR3nt: TGCGCCAGCAGCTACGGACAGGGAAATTACAATGAGCAGTTCTTC; CDR3aa: CASSYGQGNYNEQFF
d_gene: NA; len: 15; abundance: few; v_gene: TRBV18; j_gene: TRBJ1-5; CDR3nt: TGTGCCAGCTCACCTAGACAAAGGGGACATCAGCCCCAGCATTTT; CDR3aa: CASSPRQRGHQPQHF
d_gene: NA; len: 11; abundance: many; v_gene: TRBV30; j_gene: TRBJ2-7; CDR3nt: TGTGCCTGGAGCCCGTCCAACGAGCAGTACTTC; CDR3aa: CAWSPSNEQYF